Listed below are T cell receptor beta chains from one sample, sequenced in a study of blood T cell repertoires in COVID-19. Data came from immunoSEQ multiplex PCR; TCRdb stores just in-frame clones and leaves some out. This sample yields fewer than 250,000 clones, of which around 86% are seen a single time; approximately 6% belongs to the top ten. The specimen was peripheral blood. These receptors all come from a woman over 75 with COVID-19, enrolled during active disease. Each CDR3 is given with its conserved first and last residue. D genes are given only for firm matches. Rows give clone size only sometimes, using once, few, many, or a class for an expanded clone.

D: NA
V: TRBV6-1
size: NA
J: TRBJ2-3
CDR3: CASSEQQGGTDTQYF
DNA: TGTGCCAGCAGTGAGCAACAGGGAGGGACAGATACGCAGTATTTT

D: TRBD2
V: TRBV27
size: NA
J: TRBJ2-1
CDR3: CASSPRLAGGHEQFF
DNA: TGTGCCAGCAGTCCTCGACTAGCGGGGGGGCATGAGCAGTTCTTC

D: TRBD1
V: TRBV18
size: few
J: TRBJ2-6
CDR3: CASSPGTGSSGANVLTF
DNA: TGTGCCAGCTCACCGGGGACAGGGAGCTCTGGGGCCAACGTCCTGACTTTC

D: NA
V: TRBV7-9
size: NA
J: TRBJ1-2
CDR3: CASSVGLYGYTF
DNA: TGTGCCAGCAGCGTTGGGCTCTATGGCTACACCTTC

D: TRBD2
V: TRBV4-3
size: few
J: TRBJ2-1
CDR3: CASSQDPPTSGESDEQFF
DNA: TGCGCCAGCAGCCAAGATCCCCCGACTAGCGGGGAGTCGGATGAGCAGTTCTTC

D: NA
V: TRBV5-5
size: few
J: TRBJ1-1
CDR3: CASSLGITEAFF
DNA: TGTGCCAGCAGCTTGGGTATCACTGAAGCTTTCTTT

D: TRBD2
V: TRBV4-2
size: NA
J: TRBJ2-1
CDR3: CASSQAGTSGGFGNEQFF
DNA: TGTGCCAGCAGCCAAGCTGGGACTAGCGGGGGGTTTGGGAATGAGCAGTTCTTC

D: NA
V: TRBV4-3
size: NA
J: TRBJ1-1
CDR3: CASSQDEGGGTEAFF
DNA: TGCGCCAGCAGCCAAGACGAGGGCGGAGGCACTGAAGCTTTCTTT

D: NA
V: TRBV28
size: NA
J: TRBJ1-1
CDR3: CASHGSGGHYTEAFF
DNA: TGTGCCAGCCACGGCTCCGGGGGGCACTACACTGAAGCTTTCTTT

D: TRBD1
V: TRBV19
size: few
J: TRBJ1-5
CDR3: CASRARDRPNQPQHF
DNA: TGTGCCAGTAGGGCCCGGGACAGGCCCAATCAGCCCCAGCATTTT

D: NA
V: TRBV12-3/TRBV12-4
size: NA
J: TRBJ1-5
CDR3: CASSLGGPGPQHF
DNA: TGTGCCAGCAGTTTAGGTGGGCCTGGGCCCCAGCATTTT

D: NA
V: TRBV5-6
size: NA
J: TRBJ2-7
CDR3: CASSKLGPYYEQYF
DNA: TGTGCCAGCAGCAAACTAGGCCCTTACTACGAGCAGTACTTC

D: NA
V: TRBV6-5
size: NA
J: TRBJ2-5
CDR3: CASSPRRVQETQYF
DNA: TGTGCCAGCAGCCCCAGGCGGGTCCAAGAGACCCAGTACTTC

D: NA
V: TRBV21-1
size: NA
J: TRBJ1-3
CDR3: CASSKVKGASSGNTIYF
DNA: TGTGCCAGCAGCAAAGTAAAGGGGGCAAGCTCTGGAAACACCATATATTTT

D: TRBD1
V: TRBV28
size: NA
J: TRBJ1-3
CDR3: CASTRRQGHSGNTIYF
DNA: TGTGCCAGCACCCGACGACAGGGGCATTCTGGAAACACCATATATTTT

D: TRBD1
V: TRBV14
size: NA
J: TRBJ2-7
CDR3: CASSPGQGVYEQYF
DNA: TGTGCCAGCAGCCCGGGACAGGGGGTCTACGAGCAGTACTTC

D: NA
V: TRBV3-1/TRBV3-2
size: NA
J: TRBJ1-6
CDR3: CASSFGRTYNSPLHF
DNA: TGTGCCAGCAGCTTCGGGAGAACCTATAATTCACCCCTCCACTTT

D: NA
V: TRBV2
size: NA
J: TRBJ1-5
CDR3: CASRGGSNQPQHF
DNA: TGTGCCAGCAGGGGGGGTAGCAATCAGCCCCAGCATTTT

D: TRBD1
V: TRBV25-1
size: NA
J: TRBJ2-5
CDR3: CASSDDRGQETQYF
DNA: TGTGCCAGCAGTGATGACAGGGGGCAAGAGACCCAGTACTTC

D: NA
V: TRBV7-8
size: once
J: TRBJ2-7
CDR3: CASSLAVRGGVQEQYF
DNA: TGTGCCAGCAGCTTGGCGGTCAGAGGCGGCGTTCAAGAGCAGTACTTC

D: TRBD1
V: TRBV29-1
size: NA
J: TRBJ1-1
CDR3: CSVARTGNTEAFF
DNA: TGCAGCGTTGCCCGGACAGGGAACACTGAAGCTTTCTTT

D: TRBD1
V: TRBV10-3
size: NA
J: TRBJ1-4
CDR3: CAISTGTGLNEKLFF
DNA: TGTGCCATCAGCACCGGGACAGGGCTGAATGAAAAACTGTTTTTT

D: TRBD1
V: TRBV3-1/TRBV3-2
size: few
J: TRBJ1-6
CDR3: CASSQDRTGLMSPLHF
DNA: TGTGCCAGCAGCCAAGATCGGACAGGGTTGATGTCACCCCTCCACTTT

D: NA
V: TRBV30
size: NA
J: TRBJ2-6
CDR3: CAWSVPAGIFSGANVLTF
DNA: TGTGCCTGGAGTGTACCAGCGGGCATATTCTCTGGGGCCAACGTCCTGACTTTC

D: TRBD1
V: TRBV6-5
size: NA
J: TRBJ1-5
CDR3: CASSTGQGSQPQHF
DNA: TGTGCCAGCAGTACAGGACAGGGGAGTCAGCCCCAGCATTTT

D: TRBD2
V: TRBV18
size: NA
J: TRBJ2-5
CDR3: CASSPAGEETQYF
DNA: TGTGCCAGCTCACCGGCGGGGGAAGAGACCCAGTACTTC

D: NA
V: TRBV4-1
size: NA
J: TRBJ1-2
CDR3: CASSQGEYPDGYTF
DNA: TGCGCCAGCAGCCAAGGTGAATATCCGGATGGCTACACCTTC

D: TRBD1
V: TRBV27
size: NA
J: TRBJ2-4
CDR3: CASSFSSTGGAKNIQYF
DNA: TGTGCCAGCAGTTTCTCCTCGACAGGGGGGGCCAAAAACATTCAGTACTTC

D: TRBD1
V: TRBV27
size: NA
J: TRBJ2-5
CDR3: CASRRGLETQYF
DNA: TGTGCCAGCAGGAGGGGGCTGGAGACCCAGTACTTC

D: NA
V: TRBV19
size: once
J: TRBJ1-6
CDR3: CASSISANSPLHF
DNA: TGTGCCAGTAGTATTAGCGCGAATTCACCCCTCCACTTT

D: TRBD2
V: TRBV19
size: NA
J: TRBJ2-5
CDR3: CASNKGALWRGGRAQYF
DNA: TGTGCCAGTAACAAAGGGGCCCTCTGGCGGGGGGGCAGGGCCCAGTACTTC

D: NA
V: TRBV5-1
size: NA
J: TRBJ1-5
CDR3: CASSLSGSGNQPQHF
DNA: TGCGCCAGCAGCTTATCGGGATCTGGCAATCAGCCCCAGCATTTT

D: TRBD1
V: TRBV28
size: NA
J: TRBJ2-4
CDR3: CASSLSTGPGNIQYF
DNA: TGTGCCAGCAGTTTATCGACAGGGCCAGGAAACATTCAGTACTTC

D: NA
V: TRBV7-2
size: few
J: TRBJ1-2
CDR3: CASRAGRGWVYGYTF
DNA: TGTGCCAGCAGAGCAGGGCGGGGTTGGGTCTATGGCTACACCTTC

D: NA
V: TRBV28
size: NA
J: TRBJ2-7
CDR3: CASRSTVTEQYF
DNA: TGTGCCAGCCGATCGACAGTTACCGAGCAGTACTTC

D: NA
V: TRBV18
size: NA
J: TRBJ1-6
CDR3: CASSPGGTNSPLHF
DNA: TGTGCCAGCTCACCCGGGGGGACGAATTCACCCCTCCACTTT

D: TRBD1
V: TRBV7-2
size: NA
J: TRBJ1-1
CDR3: CASSLRQGGTEAFF
DNA: TGTGCCAGCAGCCTAAGACAGGGGGGAACTGAAGCTTTCTTT

D: NA
V: TRBV5-1
size: NA
J: TRBJ2-1
CDR3: CASSLPFMSSYNEQFF
DNA: TGCGCCAGCAGCTTGCCCTTTATGAGCTCCTACAATGAGCAGTTCTTC

D: TRBD1
V: TRBV15
size: NA
J: TRBJ1-4
CDR3: CATSVDRASYEKLFF
DNA: TGTGCCACCAGCGTAGACAGGGCCTCTTATGAAAAACTGTTTTTT

D: NA
V: TRBV6-2/TRBV6-3
size: NA
J: TRBJ1-6
CDR3: CASSITGSYNSPLHF
DNA: TGTGCCAGCAGTATCACAGGCTCCTATAATTCACCCCTCCACTTT

D: NA
V: TRBV5-1
size: NA
J: TRBJ2-7
CDR3: CASSLGGGLSYEQYF
DNA: TGCGCCAGCAGCTTGGGCGGGGGCTTAAGCTACGAGCAGTACTTC

D: NA
V: TRBV20-1
size: NA
J: TRBJ1-2
CDR3: CSASGDTGYGYTF
DNA: TGCAGTGCTAGTGGTGACACCGGCTATGGCTACACCTTC

D: TRBD1
V: TRBV19
size: few
J: TRBJ1-5
CDR3: CASSSFQGVLNQPQHF
DNA: TGTGCCAGTAGTTCCTTCCAGGGGGTCCTCAATCAGCCCCAGCATTTT

D: NA
V: TRBV7-9
size: NA
J: TRBJ2-5
CDR3: CASSSRVPQETQYF
DNA: TGTGCCAGCAGCTCCAGGGTACCCCAAGAGACCCAGTACTTC

D: TRBD1
V: TRBV4-1
size: NA
J: TRBJ2-1
CDR3: CASSQTGGAESNEQFF
DNA: TGCGCCAGCAGCCAAACAGGGGGCGCGGAATCCAATGAGCAGTTCTTC

D: TRBD1
V: TRBV15
size: NA
J: TRBJ1-4
CDR3: CATSSRDRGGEKLFF
DNA: TGTGCCACCAGCAGCCGGGACAGGGGTGGAGAAAAACTGTTTTTT

D: TRBD2
V: TRBV9
size: NA
J: TRBJ2-7
CDR3: CASSAGTRSNHEQYF
DNA: TGTGCCAGCAGCGCCGGGACTAGGAGCAACCACGAGCAGTACTTC

D: TRBD1
V: TRBV4-2
size: NA
J: TRBJ1-2
CDR3: CASSQGQGERDGYTF
DNA: TGTGCCAGCAGCCAAGGACAGGGGGAGAGGGACGGCTACACCTTC

D: TRBD1
V: TRBV9
size: NA
J: TRBJ1-2
CDR3: CASSSPTGVMSYTF
DNA: TGTGCCAGCAGCTCCCCGACAGGGGTAATGAGCTACACCTTC